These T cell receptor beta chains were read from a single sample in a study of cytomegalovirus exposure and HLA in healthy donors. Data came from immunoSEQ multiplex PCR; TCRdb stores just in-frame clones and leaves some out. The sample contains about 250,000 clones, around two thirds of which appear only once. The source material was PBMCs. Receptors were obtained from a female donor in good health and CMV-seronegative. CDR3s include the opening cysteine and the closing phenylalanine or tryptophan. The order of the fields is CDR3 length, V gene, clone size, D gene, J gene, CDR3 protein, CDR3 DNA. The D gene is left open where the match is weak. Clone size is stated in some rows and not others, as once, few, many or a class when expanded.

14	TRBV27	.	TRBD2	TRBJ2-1	CASSVPGLAYEQFF	TGTGCCAGCAGTGTGCCGGGACTAGCATATGAGCAGTTCTTC
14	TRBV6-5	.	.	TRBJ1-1	CASSYDRKNTEAFF	TGTGCCAGCAGTTACGACAGAAAAAACACTGAAGCTTTCTTT
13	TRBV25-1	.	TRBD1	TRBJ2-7	CASRHRGSYEQYF	TGTGCCAGCAGGCACAGGGGTTCCTACGAGCAGTACTTC
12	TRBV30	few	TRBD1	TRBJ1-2	CAWLRDSRGYTF	TGTGCCTGGCTGAGGGACAGCCGCGGCTACACCTTC
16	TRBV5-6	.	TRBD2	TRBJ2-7	CASSGGAGTSGYEQYF	TGTGCCAGCAGCGGTGGGGCCGGGACTAGCGGTTACGAGCAGTACTTC
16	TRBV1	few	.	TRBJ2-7	CTSSHPEQGLNDEQYF	TGCACCAGCAGCCATCCTGAACAGGGATTGAACGACGAGCAGTACTTC
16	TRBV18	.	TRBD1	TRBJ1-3	CASSPNQGGSGNTIYF	TGTGCCAGCTCACCAAATCAGGGGGGCTCTGGAAACACCATATATTTT
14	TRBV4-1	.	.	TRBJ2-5	CASSQDQGRETQYF	TGCGCCAGCAGCCAAGATCAGGGTAGAGAGACCCAGTACTTC
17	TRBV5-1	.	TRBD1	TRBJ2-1	CASSLYRGEKSYNEQFF	TGCGCCAGCAGCTTATACAGGGGGGAGAAGTCCTACAATGAGCAGTTCTTC
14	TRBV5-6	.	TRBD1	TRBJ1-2	CASSRWTGGLGYTF	TGTGCCAGCAGCCGGTGGACAGGGGGCTTAGGCTACACCTTC
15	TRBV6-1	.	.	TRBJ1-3	CASSVSDRVWDTIYF	TGTGCCAGCAGTGTATCGGACAGAGTCTGGGACACCATATATTTT
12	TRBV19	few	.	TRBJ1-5	CASSVQNQPQHF	TGTGCCAGTAGTGTACAGAATCAGCCCCAGCATTTT
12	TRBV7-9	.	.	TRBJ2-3	CSSSFRTDTQYF	TGTTCCAGCAGCTTCAGGACAGATACGCAGTATTTT
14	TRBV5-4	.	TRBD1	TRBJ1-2	CASSQDRGRDRYTF	TGTGCCAGCAGCCAAGACAGGGGGCGCGATCGCTACACCTTC
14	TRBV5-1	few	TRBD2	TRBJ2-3	CATRTSGNTDTQYF	TGCGCCACGCGGACTAGCGGGAACACAGATACGCAGTATTTT
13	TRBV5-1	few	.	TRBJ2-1	CASSLDSLNEQFF	TGCGCCAGCAGCTTGGACTCGTTGAATGAGCAGTTCTTC
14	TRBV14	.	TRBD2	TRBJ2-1	CASRSSLAVKEQFF	TGTGCCAGCAGGTCGAGTCTAGCGGTGAAGGAGCAGTTCTTC
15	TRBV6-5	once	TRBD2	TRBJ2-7	CASSYGLAGVYEQYF	TGTGCCAGCAGCTATGGACTAGCGGGAGTCTACGAGCAGTACTTC
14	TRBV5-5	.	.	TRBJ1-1	CASSLVRGGTEAFF	TGTGCCAGCAGCTTGGTGAGGGGGGGGACTGAAGCTTTCTTT
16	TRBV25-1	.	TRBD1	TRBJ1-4	CASSSGTVATNEKLFF	TGTGCCAGCAGCTCCGGGACAGTTGCAACTAATGAAAAACTGTTTTTT
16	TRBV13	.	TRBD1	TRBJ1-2	CASSWYVDRANYGYTF	TGTGCCAGCAGCTGGTATGTGGACAGGGCGAACTATGGCTACACCTTC
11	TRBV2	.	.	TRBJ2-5	CASTQQETQYF	TGTGCCAGCACACAACAAGAGACCCAGTACTTC
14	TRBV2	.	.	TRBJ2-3	CASTFRASTDTQYF	TGTGCCAGCACGTTCCGCGCCAGCACAGATACGCAGTATTTT
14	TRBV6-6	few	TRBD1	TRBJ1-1	CASSSGTANTEAFF	TGTGCCAGCAGTTCCGGGACAGCGAACACTGAAGCTTTCTTT
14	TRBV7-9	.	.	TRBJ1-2	CSSSSGQSNYGYTF	TGTTCCAGCAGCTCCGGACAGTCCAACTATGGCTACACCTTC
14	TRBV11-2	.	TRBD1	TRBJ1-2	CASSPDRGRVGYTF	TGTGCCAGCAGCCCAGACAGGGGGCGAGTCGGCTACACCTTC
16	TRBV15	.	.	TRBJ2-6	CATSRDQRSGANVLTF	TGTGCCACCAGCAGAGATCAGCGCTCTGGGGCCAACGTCCTGACTTTC
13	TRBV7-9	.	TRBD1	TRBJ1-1	CASSLQGAVEAFF	TGTGCCAGCAGTTTACAGGGGGCGGTTGAAGCTTTCTTT
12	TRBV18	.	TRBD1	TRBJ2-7	CASSPTGDEQYF	TGTGCCAGCTCACCAACAGGGGACGAGCAGTACTTC
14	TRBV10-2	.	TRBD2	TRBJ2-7	CASSELAGPREQYF	TGCGCCAGCAGTGAGCTAGCGGGACCTCGAGAGCAGTACTTC
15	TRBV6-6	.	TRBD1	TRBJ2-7	CASRSSGTGFYEQYF	TGTGCCAGCAGATCTTCCGGGACAGGGTTTTACGAGCAGTACTTC
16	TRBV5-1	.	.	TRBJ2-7	CASSLGTGFGVYEQYF	TGCGCCAGCAGCTTGGGGACGGGGTTCGGAGTTTACGAGCAGTACTTC
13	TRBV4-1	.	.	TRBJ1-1	CASSFEQNTEAFF	TGCGCCAGCAGCTTCGAGCAGAACACTGAAGCTTTCTTT
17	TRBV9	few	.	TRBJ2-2	CASSPPWVTGNTGELFF	TGTGCCAGCAGCCCCCCGTGGGTGACAGGGAACACCGGGGAGCTGTTTTTT
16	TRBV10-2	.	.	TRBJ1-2	CASSDLQVVRSYGYTF	TGCGCCAGCAGTGACCTGCAGGTCGTGAGATCTTATGGCTACACCTTC
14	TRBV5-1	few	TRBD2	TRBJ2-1	CASSPLADYNEQFF	TGCGCCAGCAGCCCTCTAGCGGACTACAATGAGCAGTTCTTC
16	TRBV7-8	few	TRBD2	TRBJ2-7	CASSLGLAGAGYEQYF	TGTGCCAGCAGCCTAGGACTAGCGGGAGCGGGCTACGAGCAGTACTTC
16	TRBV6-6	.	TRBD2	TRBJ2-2	CASSPPGAGAIGELFF	TGTGCCAGCAGCCCTCCCGGAGCGGGAGCGATCGGGGAGCTGTTTTTT
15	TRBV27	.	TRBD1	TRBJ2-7	CASRGGRDRVYEQYF	TGTGCCAGCAGGGGGGGGAGGGACAGGGTCTACGAGCAGTACTTC
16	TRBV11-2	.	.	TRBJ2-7	CASSSGSSRVAYEQYF	TGTGCCAGCAGCTCAGGCTCGAGCAGGGTTGCCTACGAGCAGTACTTC
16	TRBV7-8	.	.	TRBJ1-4	CASSLATSRGNEKLFF	TGTGCCAGCAGCTTAGCAACTTCGAGGGGGAATGAAAAACTGTTTTTT
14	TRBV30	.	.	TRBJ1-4	CAWSVIRDHEKLFF	TGTGCCTGGAGTGTAATCAGGGATCATGAAAAACTGTTTTTT
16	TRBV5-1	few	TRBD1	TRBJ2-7	CASSFEPGTGTYEQYF	TGCGCCAGCAGCTTCGAACCCGGGACAGGAACCTACGAGCAGTACTTC
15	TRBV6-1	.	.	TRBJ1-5	CASSELRGGNQPQHF	TGTGCCAGCAGTGAATTACGCGGGGGCAATCAGCCCCAGCATTTT
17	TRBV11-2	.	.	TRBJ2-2	CASSLDHGGKNTGELFF	TGTGCCAGCAGCTTAGATCATGGGGGGAAGAACACCGGGGAGCTGTTTTTT
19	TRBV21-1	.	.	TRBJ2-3	CASSKEGGREREVMYTQYF	TGTGCCAGCAGCAAAGAAGGGGGCAGGGAGCGGGAGGTGATGTATACGCAGTATTTT
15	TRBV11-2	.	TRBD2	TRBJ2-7	CASRSSGKSSYEQYF	TGTGCCAGCCGATCTAGCGGTAAGAGCTCCTACGAGCAGTACTTC
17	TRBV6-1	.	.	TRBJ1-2	CASSENPEGGLNYGYTF	TGTGCCAGCAGTGAAAACCCCGAGGGGGGGTTGAACTATGGCTACACCTTC
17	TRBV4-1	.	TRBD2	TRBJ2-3	CASSQDRAREGPDTQYF	TGCGCCAGCAGCCAAGATAGGGCTAGGGAGGGTCCAGATACGCAGTATTTT
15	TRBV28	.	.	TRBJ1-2	CASSSLGDSNYGYTF	TGTGCCAGCAGTTCCCTAGGCGACAGTAACTATGGCTACACCTTC
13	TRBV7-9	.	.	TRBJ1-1	CASSPGQNTEAFF	TGTGCCAGCAGCCCAGGGCAGAACACTGAAGCTTTCTTT
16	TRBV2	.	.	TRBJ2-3	CASSEAAPAGTDTQYF	TGTGCCAGCAGTGAGGCGGCTCCAGCGGGCACAGATACGCAGTATTTT
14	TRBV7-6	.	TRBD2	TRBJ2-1	CASSPLAGELGQFF	TGTGCCAGCAGCCCCTTGGCGGGAGAGCTCGGGCAGTTCTTC
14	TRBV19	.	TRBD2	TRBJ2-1	CASISGTRGNEQFF	TGTGCCAGTATCTCCGGGACTAGGGGGAATGAGCAGTTCTTC
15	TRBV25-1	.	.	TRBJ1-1	CASSGTASTPTEAFF	TGTGCCAGCAGTGGGACAGCCAGTACTCCTACTGAAGCTTTCTTT
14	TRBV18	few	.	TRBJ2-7	CASSPRDSPYEQYF	TGTGCCAGCTCACCTCGTGACTCTCCCTACGAGCAGTACTTC
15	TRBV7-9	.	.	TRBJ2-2	CASSLAQGHTGELFF	TGTGCCAGCAGCTTAGCCCAGGGGCACACCGGGGAGCTGTTTTTT
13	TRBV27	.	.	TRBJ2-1	CASSTDRINEQFF	TGTGCCAGCAGTACGGACAGAATAAATGAGCAGTTCTTC
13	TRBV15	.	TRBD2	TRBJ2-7	CATSRASLAGQYF	TGTGCCACCAGCAGAGCCTCACTAGCGGGGCAGTACTTC
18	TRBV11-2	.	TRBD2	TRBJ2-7	CASSLVGWTSGRSYEQYF	TGTGCCAGCAGCTTAGTTGGATGGACTAGCGGGAGGAGCTACGAGCAGTACTTC